These T cell receptor beta chains were read from a single sample in a study of blood T cells in healthy people across ages. Using its own MiXCR run on the 5' RACE reads, TCRdb lists one record per CDR3 protein. The sample holds over 1,300,000 distinct CDR3 sequences; 45% to 70% are singletons and the top ten take more than 6%. Source material: blood. These receptors all come from a man aged 18-30 years in good health. The CDR3 runs from the conserved cysteine through the conserved F or W. Fields, in order: CDR3 protein, D gene, V gene, J gene, CDR3 length. The D gene is left open where the match is weak.

CSVPGGYTF	.	TRBV29-1	TRBJ1-2	9
CASSFGLAGGSYEQYF	TRBD2	TRBV7-2	TRBJ2-7	16
CASRTGQSDTQYF	TRBD1	TRBV12-3/TRBV12-4	TRBJ2-3	13
CATSDFGTEAFF	.	TRBV24-1	TRBJ1-1	12
CASTHWEQSQETQYF	.	TRBV25-1	TRBJ2-5	15
CASSRGGRNTEAFF	.	TRBV5-1	TRBJ1-1	14
CASSVFPGPEQYF	.	TRBV9	TRBJ2-7	13
CASSLGLADDTDTQYF	TRBD2	TRBV4-3	TRBJ2-3	16
CASSQADAAQFF	.	TRBV4-1	TRBJ2-1	12
CASSLDEAGEQYF	.	TRBV7-6	TRBJ2-5	13
CSAAGRQGPDTRYF	TRBD2	TRBV20-1	TRBJ2-3	14
CASSFEDREVYEQYF	TRBD1	TRBV5-5	TRBJ2-7	15
CASGGYNQPQHF	.	TRBV7-9	TRBJ1-5	12
CASSQADRLSGANVLTF	TRBD1	TRBV4-2	TRBJ2-6	17
CASSKRGGTRYQETQYF	TRBD2	TRBV13	TRBJ2-5	17
CASSRDGVTDEQYF	.	TRBV4-1	TRBJ2-7	14
CASSLALWTTDPTDTQYF	.	TRBV12-3/TRBV12-4	TRBJ2-3	18
CASRLPGDSFLNEQFF	TRBD1	TRBV12-3/TRBV12-4	TRBJ2-1	16
CSVEVGQAITQYF	.	TRBV29-1	TRBJ2-3	13
CSARVIATGFPQETQYF	.	TRBV20-1	TRBJ2-5	17
CASSYARGEAEAFF	.	TRBV6-5	TRBJ1-1	14
CASSTGTADSPLHF	TRBD1	TRBV7-9	TRBJ1-6	14
CAISEETGGDTQYF	TRBD1	TRBV10-3	TRBJ2-3	14
CASRRWLDTQYF	.	TRBV5-5	TRBJ2-3	12
CASSPPMGGQYF	.	TRBV4-3	TRBJ2-4	12
CASSSQGSNYGYTF	.	TRBV5-1	TRBJ1-2	14
CASSQGAQNIQYF	TRBD1	TRBV7-4	TRBJ2-4	13
CASRPGVDLLEQYF	.	TRBV5-1	TRBJ2-7	14
CASREIAKNIQYF	.	TRBV12-3/TRBV12-4	TRBJ2-4	13
CASSPGAAGAYEQYF	TRBD2	TRBV28	.	15
CASSHLGWDLQYF	.	TRBV14	TRBJ2-7	13
CASSYADRVLFNEQFF	TRBD1	TRBV6-6	TRBJ2-1	16
CASSLAREKTQYF	.	TRBV13	TRBJ2-5	13
CASSELAGVLSSYNEQFF	TRBD2	TRBV5-1	TRBJ2-1	18
CASSQGTGSPQWAQYF	TRBD1	TRBV4-1	TRBJ2-7	16
CAGSPPDHGLAGVRYEQYF	TRBD2	TRBV6-1	TRBJ2-7	19
CASSLQGSGGDNEQYF	TRBD2	TRBV4-1	TRBJ2-5	16
CASSPVGVRWHNGNQPQHF	.	TRBV6-2/TRBV6-3	TRBJ1-5	19
CASSQVPTGANVLTF	.	TRBV4-1	TRBJ2-6	15
CSATRGQGGKEKLFF	TRBD1	TRBV20-1	TRBJ1-4	15
CATSLQYTYEQYF	.	TRBV5-1	TRBJ2-7	13
CASSPRTSGRNEQFF	TRBD2	TRBV18	TRBJ2-1	15
CASSRDRGQGYTF	TRBD1	TRBV6-6	TRBJ1-2	13
CASSPAEQRANYGYTF	.	TRBV18	TRBJ1-2	16
CASSPGQPQHF	.	TRBV6-6	TRBJ1-5	11
CASSPGGGGPSEQFF	TRBD2	TRBV5-1	TRBJ2-1	15
CASSPEGSLSYNEQYF	.	TRBV7-9	.	16
CASSLSVTGMNIQYF	TRBD1	TRBV7-2	TRBJ2-4	15
CASRILAGAVNEQFF	TRBD2	TRBV19	TRBJ2-1	15
CASSIAGTGELFF	.	TRBV7-2	TRBJ2-2	13
CASRRTINSPLHF	.	TRBV6-5	TRBJ1-6	13
CAGSLAPGPLNQPQHF	.	TRBV7-2	TRBJ1-5	16
CASSEESFNEQFF	.	TRBV2	TRBJ2-1	13
CSAVDSAAYEQYF	.	TRBV20-1	TRBJ2-7	13
CASSSSRGTGANVLTF	TRBD1	TRBV7-6	TRBJ2-6	16